What follows is one TCR beta chain and its context. Germline V gives CDR1 WSHSY, CDR2 SAAADI. The CDR3 consists of 13 residues. Germline trimming cut 6 bases from V and 4 bases from J; bases unmatched to any gene: 3. The table came from immunoSEQ multiplex PCR; TCRdb's copy has only in-frame clones and leaves some out. In the table there are approximately 250,000 clones, 65% to 90% of which are singletons. The entry originates in a study of blood T cell repertoires in COVID-19. Study details: Researchers got acute and convalescent COVID-19 samples from the United States, Italy and Spain. PBMCs, B-cell-depleted T cells, or T cells provided the cDNA or gDNA that made up the material.

Seattle enrolled patients during active infection and tracked them longitudinally. This sequence joins TRBV10-2 and TRBJ1-1, with 9 positions matching TRBD1. Material for sequencing was peripheral blood. The sequence derives from an older woman with COVID-19, enrolled during active disease. Written as DNA, the CDR3 is TGCGCCAGCAGACAGGGGGCGGTCACTGAAGCTTTCTTT. Its translation: CASRQGAVTEAFF.